These T cell receptor beta chains were read from a single sample in a study of preoperative IRX-2 immunotherapy in early breast cancer. The assay was immunoSEQ multiplex PCR, and TCRdb's table has in-frame clones only and misses some. The sample lists tens of thousands of clones; around 80% were seen once. Sequenced material: lymph node tissue, taken after IRX-2 immunotherapy. These receptors all come from a human donor with breast cancer. CDR3s include the opening cysteine and the closing phenylalanine or tryptophan. A D gene is named only where the DNA matches it firmly. The size of a clone is reported for some rows only, either as once, few or many, or as a class for expanded clones.

D	size	J	V	CDR3	DNA
-	-	TRBJ1-3	TRBV11-3	CASSSPKVLSGNTIYF	TGTGCCAGCAGCTCCCCCAAGGTCCTTAGTGGAAACACCATATATTTT
-	-	TRBJ1-1	TRBV11-3	CASSLDGGRGNTEAFF	TGTGCCAGCAGCTTAGATGGGGGGCGAGGGAACACTGAAGCTTTCTTT
TRBD1	-	TRBJ1-2	TRBV19	CASSTQYRGFTF	TGTGCCAGTAGTACGCAGTACAGGGGGTTCACCTTC
TRBD1	-	TRBJ1-1	TRBV28	CASSTNRGHAFF	TGTGCCAGCAGCACCAACAGGGGGCATGCTTTCTTT
-	-	TRBJ2-7	TRBV29-1	CSALSPGYEQYF	TGCAGCGCACTTAGTCCCGGCTACGAGCAGTACTTC
TRBD1	-	TRBJ1-2	TRBV19	CASSPADRGRGGYTF	TGTGCCAGTAGTCCGGCGGACAGGGGGCGCGGTGGCTACACCTTC
-	once	TRBJ2-3	TRBV6-7	CASAEGSTDTQYF	TGTGCCTCTGCGGAGGGCAGCACAGATACGCAGTATTTT
TRBD1	-	TRBJ2-1	TRBV6-8	CASRGIHGDRGGYEQFF	TGTGCCAGCAGGGGTATTCACGGAGACAGGGGGGGCTATGAGCAGTTCTTC
TRBD1	once	TRBJ1-2	TRBV30	CAWGQDNYGYTF	TGTGCCTGGGGACAGGATAACTATGGCTACACCTTC
-	-	TRBJ2-5	TRBV6-8	CASSVTGRQETQYF	TGTGCCAGCAGTGTTACAGGGAGACAAGAGACCCAGTACTTC
-	-	TRBJ2-7	TRBV6-8	CASSYSINTRYEQYF	TGTGCCAGCAGTTACTCGATTAACACTAGATACGAGCAGTACTTC
TRBD2	-	TRBJ2-3	TRBV11-3	CASSLVNGIAGGLADTQYF	TGTGCCAGCAGCTTGGTTAATGGGATAGCGGGAGGACTGGCAGATACGCAGTATTTT
-	few	TRBJ1-5	TRBV6-8	CASSYFDQPQHF	TGTGCCAGCAGTTACTTTGATCAGCCCCAGCATTTT
-	-	TRBJ1-5	TRBV5-1	CASSLGAGVDQPQHF	TGCGCCAGCAGCTTGGGTGCGGGGGTAGATCAGCCCCAGCATTTT
-	-	TRBJ2-5	TRBV11-1	CASSFLPGVGEETQYF	TGTGCCAGCAGCTTTCTACCGGGGGTCGGGGAGGAGACCCAGTACTTC
-	-	TRBJ1-5	TRBV7-4	CASSLFRSGQPQHF	TGTGCCAGCAGCTTATTCCGGTCGGGACAGCCCCAGCATTTT
-	once	TRBJ1-1	TRBV6-8	CASSTYRPGAAEAFF	TGTGCCAGCTCCACATACCGGCCAGGGGCGGCTGAAGCTTTCTTT
TRBD2	-	TRBJ2-1	TRBV19	CASSRGDLLYNEQFF	TGTGCCAGTAGTCGGGGGGACCTCCTCTACAATGAGCAGTTCTTC
-	-	TRBJ1-2	TRBV5-1	CASSSRGQIRDGYTF	TGCGCCAGCAGCTCACGGGGTCAAATAAGGGATGGCTACACCTTC
-	-	TRBJ1-1	TRBV6-8	CASSPSLGTEAFF	TGTGCCAGCAGTCCTAGCTTGGGCACTGAAGCTTTCTTT
TRBD1	-	TRBJ2-3	TRBV15	CASSLQTGLNTQYF	TGTGCCAGCAGCTTACAGACAGGGTTAAATACGCAGTATTTT
TRBD1	-	TRBJ2-7	TRBV5-1	CASSFDPGGLYEQYF	TGCGCCAGCAGCTTTGACCCAGGGGGTCTGTACGAGCAGTACTTC
-	few	TRBJ1-2	TRBV11-3	CASSPAVAASNYGYTF	TGTGCCAGCAGCCCCGCGGTAGCAGCTTCTAACTATGGCTACACCTTC
TRBD2	-	TRBJ2-5	TRBV11-1	CASSQRTSGLQETQYF	TGTGCCAGCAGCCAGCGGACTAGCGGGCTCCAAGAGACCCAATACTTC
-	-	TRBJ1-2	TRBV10-2	CASSESGNYGYTF	TGCGCCAGCAGTGAGTCAGGCAACTATGGCTACACCTTC
-	-	TRBJ2-3	TRBV6-8	CASSYSTRNSGGQYF	TGTGCCAGCAGTTACTCGACTCGAAATTCCGGGGGGCAGTATTTT